The 14 T cell receptor beta chains reported below all come from one sample, sequenced in a study of T cell clonality in common variable immunodeficiency. Measured with immunoSEQ multiplex PCR; TCRdb has only the in-frame clones, and not every one. The sample presents tens of thousands of clones, none singletons. Sequencing was done on a sample of peripheral blood mononuclear cells. The origin of the receptors is a person aged 18-69 years in good health.

This clone was counted at least ten times. Sequencing ends 3 residues short of the CDR3 end; the germline J gene provides the rest. The chain carries TRBV30 and TRBJ2-7; 8 bases are shared with TRBD1. The germline gives CDR1 GTSNPN, CDR2 SVGIG (reference sequence). This CDR3 has 11 amino acids. Trimming took 5 bases from V and 5 from J; bases not matched to a gene: 2. CDR3 loop: CAWGQGHEQYF. Partial CDR3 DNA: TGTGCCTGGGGACAGGGCCACGAG.

This clone was detected ten times or more. One end of the junction varies from germline; a read error may be responsible. The read is 3 residues too short to cover the CDR3 end, so that end is filled in from the germline J gene. The chain joins TRBV4-2 to TRBJ1-1; 7 nucleotides match TRBD1. The germline gives CDR1 LGHNA, CDR2 YNFKEQ. The CDR3 covers 15 residues. The part of the CDR3 DNA that was read is TGCGCCAGCAGCCAGCAGGGGGTATGGGACACTGAA. This gives the protein CASSQQGVWDTE. The entire CDR3 protein is CASSQQGVWDTEAFF.

This clone has just a few counts. A much larger clone lies one base from this, so it may be a read error. The sequenced fragment ends 3 residues before the CDR3 boundary, so the rest is inferred from the germline J gene. This specimen includes other DNA sequences encoding the same CDR3. This chain uses TRBV18 with TRBJ2-1; TRBD2 is a possible D gene (6 bases). The CDR3 covers 15 residues. Germline CDR1 and CDR2: KGHSH and LQKENI. Trimming cost V 6 bases and J 5 bases, with 17 bases left between them. The CDR3 DNA, read in part, is TGTGCCAGCTCCCCCCTCCCTAGCGCGAACAATGAG. This gives the protein CASSPLPSANNE. The entire CDR3 reads CASSPLPSANNEQFF.

This clone was counted at least ten times. Sequencing ends 3 residues short of the CDR3 end; the germline J gene provides the rest. This chain connects TRBV10-1 to TRBJ2-3, with 12 bases lining up with TRBD2. The V gene end was trimmed by 3 bases and the J gene end by 2 bases; junction bases not matched to a gene: 6. The CDR3 sequence is 17 residues long. Germline V lookup: CDR1 WNHNN, CDR2 SYGVQD (reference sequence). CDR3 DNA, as far as it was read: TGCGCCAGCAGTGATCCGGCTAGCGGGAGGGCCACAGATACG. Protein: CASSDPASGRATDT. The CDR3 as a whole reads CASSDPASGRATDTQYF.

This clone was counted at least ten times. The DNA ends 3 residues before the CDR3 does, and the rest of the CDR3 is filled in from the germline J gene. The chain combines TRBV5-1 with TRBJ1-4, with 9 bases lining up with TRBD1. V was pared by 3 bases and J by 5 bases, with 2 bases of the junction left unmatched. The length of the CDR3 is 14 residues. The V gene's germline CDR1 is SGHRS and CDR2 YFSETQ. The CDR3 sequence: CASSSGQGNEKLFF. Incomplete CDR3 DNA: TGCGCCAGCAGCTCGGGACAGGGAAATGAAAAA.

As for this clone: The sequenced fragment ends 3 residues before the CDR3 boundary, so the rest is inferred from the germline J gene. The chain combines TRBV10-1 with TRBJ1-6; no definite D call. Trimming cost V 0 bases and J 7 bases, with 10 bases left between them. This CDR3 has 15 amino acids. CDR1 is WNHNN and CDR2 is SYGVQD in the germline V gene (reference sequence). This chain's CDR3 is CASSESAGGNSPLHF. CDR3 DNA (partial): TGCGCCAGCAGTGAGTCTGCTGGAGGGAATTCACCC.

Notes on this clone: The read falls 3 residues short of the CDR3 end, and the missing part is taken from the germline J gene. The chain employs TRBV6-4 and TRBJ1-3; D gene unclear. The CDR3 spans 13 residues. V shed 9 bases and J shed 3 bases, with 12 bases lying between them. The V gene's germline CDR1 is MRHNA and CDR2 SNTAGT. The CDR3: CASSQWVGNTIYF. Incomplete CDR3 DNA: TGTGCCAGTAGCCAGTGGGTTGGAAACACC.

At least ten counts were recorded for this clone. The sequence runs out 3 residues before the end of the CDR3; the remainder is reconstructed from the germline J gene. The chain is built from TRBV5-1 and TRBJ2-3, with 7 bases lining up with TRBD1. The CDR3 sequence is 14 residues long. Per the germline V gene, CDR1 is SGHRS and CDR2 is YFSETQ. V lost 0 bases to trimming and J lost 5 bases; unmatched junction nucleotides: 3. CDR3 DNA (partial): TGCGCCAGCAGCTTGGCCTACAGGGGAGATACG. Protein product: CASSLAYRGDT. The whole CDR3 is CASSLAYRGDTQYF.

This clone was seen at least ten times. The read ends 3 residues before the CDR3 terminus; that terminus is restored from the germline J gene. The chain uses TRBV2 and TRBJ1-5; D unresolved. The CDR3 runs 14 residues. Trimming left V 2 bases short and J 0 bases short, with 5 bases between. From germline, CDR1 is SNHLY and CDR2 FYNNEI. This CDR3 is CASSETVSNQPQHF. The sequenced CDR3 bases are TGTGCCAGCAGTGAAACAGTTAGCAATCAGCCC.

This clone was detected ten times or more. The junction does not match germline at one end; this may be a read error. The read comes to an end 3 residues before the CDR3 does, leaving the germline J gene to fill in the end. The rearrangement joins TRBV29-1 to TRBJ1-1, with no clear D. Germline V gene lookup returns CDR1 SQVTM and CDR2 ANQGSEA. This CDR3 region has 10 residues. The CDR3 protein is CSAGNSEAFF. The CDR3 bases that were read are TGCAGCGCCGGTAACAGTGAA.

At least ten counts were recorded for this clone. The CDR3 is cut off 3 residues early in the read; its end comes from the germline J gene. The J gene is TRBJ2-5, the V gene TRBV6-1; D gene uncertain. CDR3 length: 13 residues. V was shortened by 3 bases and J by 4 bases, with 9 bases between the two germline ends. The germline CDR1 and CDR2 sequences are MNHNS and SASEGT. CDR3 bases read: TGTGCCAGCAGTGAGGCCCTGGCAGAGACC. This codes for CASSEALAET. In full, the CDR3 is CASSEALAETQYF.

This clone occurred many times. Read sequence stops 3 residues before the CDR3 end, and the germline J gene provides the missing end. Other DNA sequences from this sample encode an identical CDR3 as well. The rearrangement joins TRBV5-1 to TRBJ1-3, with D unresolved. Germline V gene sequence: CDR1 SGHRS, CDR2 YFSETQ. The CDR3 has 13 amino acids. Deletions cut 2 bases from V and 2 bases from J, with 5 bases between. CDR3 DNA (partial): TGCGCCAGCAGCTTAGGGCCTGGAAACACC. Its translation is CASSLGPGNT. Given in full, the CDR3 is CASSLGPGNTIYF.

This clone was detected ten times or more. Read sequence stops 3 residues before the CDR3 end, and the germline J gene provides the missing end. The chain couples TRBV5-4 to TRBJ1-1; TRBD1 is a possible D gene (6 bases). V dropped 4 bases and J dropped 5 bases, with 12 bases sitting between them. The CDR3 is 13 residues long. CDR1 is SGHNT and CDR2 is YYREEE in the germline V gene (reference sequence). The chain's CDR3 is CASSREGETEAFF. The CDR3 bases that were read are TGTGCCAGCAGCAGGGAGGGGGAAACTGAA.

This clone was seen at least ten times. The sequenced fragment ends 3 residues before the CDR3 boundary, so the rest is inferred from the germline J gene. This rearrangement joins TRBV5-4 to TRBJ1-1; D call uncertain. The CDR3 sequence is 12 residues long. The germline V gene has CDR1 SGHNT and CDR2 YYREEE (reference sequence). V lost 4 bases to trimming and J lost 4 bases, with 8 bases between them. The CDR3 region is CASSRRSTEAFF. The DNA read from the CDR3 is TGTGCCAGCAGCCGCCGCAGCACTGAA.